One and the same sample provided the 18 T cell receptor beta chains below, sequenced in a study of blood T cell repertoires in COVID-19. Libraries were prepared by immunoSEQ multiplex PCR; TCRdb keeps only in-frame clonotypes and omits some of them. The sample has approximately 240,000 clones, approximately 91% seen once; the top ten hold more than 0.8%. Input material: peripheral blood. Every receptor here comes from a man aged 30 to 39 with COVID-19, enrolled during active disease.

The chain carries TRBV19 and TRBJ2-2, with D perhaps matching TRBD2 (7 bases). CDR3 length equals 15 residues. V gave up 5 bases and J gave up 3 bases, with 13 bases separating them. CDR1 and CDR2 from the germline V gene are LNHDA and SQIVND (reference sequence). In DNA form, the CDR3 reads TGTGCCAGTAGTTCTTTCGGGGGGCACACCGGGGAGCTGTTTTTT. This codes for CASSSFGGHTGELFF.

This chain links TRBV12-3 or TRBV12-4 with TRBJ1-6; weak D call: TRBD1 (6 bases). This CDR3 region has 12 residues. Trimming stripped 6 bases from V and 14 bases from J, with 14 bases between. The CDR3 sequence is CASSQQGMALHF. CDR3 nucleotide sequence: TGTGCCAGCAGCCAACAGGGTATGGCCCTCCACTTT.

This clone was detected once. This chain joins TRBV5-1 and TRBJ1-2; no clear D. From germline, CDR1 is SGHRS and CDR2 YFSETQ. V lost 2 bases and J 0 bases, leaving 14 bases between the germline ends. The CDR3 has 16 residues. CDR3 residues: CASSLEDGRTNYGYTF. CDR3 bases: TGCGCCAGCAGCTTAGAGGATGGGAGAACTAACTATGGCTACACCTTC.

The chain has TRBV11-2 and TRBJ1-1; 8 nucleotides agree with TRBD1. V lost 5 bases and J lost 4; bases outside the gene matches: 3. Germline CDR1 SGHAT, CDR2 FQNNGV. This CDR3 has 13 residues. CDR3 bases: TGTGCCAGCAGCGGTACAGGGGGCACTGAAGCTTTCTTT. It yields the protein CASSGTGGTEAFF.

As DNA, the CDR3 is TGTGCCAGCGCCCCAACAGGTATCCCTGGAAACACCATATATTTT. Its protein is CASAPTGIPGNTIYF. This chain uses TRBV6-5 with TRBJ1-3, with D tentatively TRBD1 (5 bases). CDR3 length: 15 residues. V gave up 8 bases and J gave up 2 bases, with 16 bases separating them. Germline V lookup: CDR1 MNHEY, CDR2 SVGAGI.

The rearrangement joins TRBV4-1 to TRBJ1-3; the D gene is possibly TRBD1 (5 bases). CDR1 MGHRA and CDR2 YSYEKL come from the germline V gene. The CDR3 extends over 15 amino acids. V was trimmed by 1 base and J by 3 bases, leaving 10 bases between them. CDR3 DNA sequence: TGCGCCAGCAGCCAAGTGGTGGGGCTTGGAAACACCATATATTTT. Residues: CASSQVVGLGNTIYF.

The J gene is TRBJ1-1, the V gene TRBV5-4, with D maybe TRBD1 (6 bases). Trimming cost V 4 bases and J 0 bases, with 13 bases left between them. Germline CDR1 and CDR2: SGHNT and YYREEE (reference sequence). The CDR3 loop spans 15 amino acids. The chain's CDR3 is CASSQDSSMNTEAFF. The CDR3 coding sequence is TGTGCCAGCAGCCAGGACAGCAGCATGAACACTGAAGCTTTCTTT.

V is TRBV7-2 and J is TRBJ1-3; weak D call: TRBD1 (6 bases). This CDR3 region has 16 residues. CDR1 is SGHTA, CDR2 FQGNSA, per germline. V gave up 0 bases and J gave up 4 bases, with 13 bases separating them. Written as DNA, the CDR3 is TGTGCCAGCAGCTTAGCAACCGGGACACTAGGAAACACCATATATTTT. This sequence encodes CASSLATGTLGNTIYF.

The V and J genes are TRBV6-5 and TRBJ1-2; 7 bases fit TRBD1. Trimming took 6 bases from V and 8 from J; bases not matched to a gene: 9. CDR3 length equals 13 residues. CDR1 is MNHEY, CDR2 SVGAGI, per germline. CDR3 sequence reads: CASSRDRASGYTF. The CDR3 nucleotides are TGTGCCAGCAGCCGAGACAGGGCCAGCGGCTACACCTTC.

The chain employs TRBV4-1 and TRBJ2-3; D not certain. V shed 1 base and J shed 5 bases, with 4 bases lying between them. Germline V gives CDR1 MGHRA, CDR2 YSYEKL. The CDR3 covers 12 residues. The CDR3 DNA reads as TGCGCCAGCAGCCAAGCAGTAGATACGCAGTATTTT. It encodes CASSQAVDTQYF.

The chain joins TRBV25-1 to TRBJ1-1, with 9 bases lining up with TRBD1. The CDR3 runs 13 residues. In germline, CDR1 is MGHDK, CDR2 SYGVNS. The V segment lost 4 bases and the J segment 5 bases; nucleotides outside the gene matches: 2. For the CDR3, the DNA is TGTGCCAGCAGTGCCGGGACAGGGACTGAAGCTTTCTTT. Protein sequence: CASSAGTGTEAFF.

The rearrangement links TRBV2 to TRBJ2-3; TRBD1 is a possible D gene (5 bases). Trimming stripped 3 bases from V and 3 bases from J, with 10 bases between. CDR1 is SNHLY and CDR2 is FYNNEI in the germline V gene. The CDR3 has 14 residues. The DNA of the CDR3 is TGTGCCAGCAGTGACAGGGTTCCAACAGATACGCAGTATTTT. It encodes CASSDRVPTDTQYF.

The J gene is TRBJ1-5, the V gene TRBV3-1 (or the pseudogene TRBV3-2), with D maybe TRBD1 (6 bases). The V end was cut by 1 base, the J end by 4 bases, with 17 bases between. Germline assignment: CDR1 LGHDT and CDR2 YNNKEL (reference sequence). The length of the CDR3 is 17 residues. The CDR3 region has the DNA TGTGCCAGCAGCCAAGGTACAGGGCTGCGGGGGAATCAGCCCCAGCATTTT. Its translation is CASSQGTGLRGNQPQHF.

This chain links TRBV6-1 with TRBJ1-2; no firm D call. There are 16 residues in the CDR3. V lost 4 bases to trimming and J lost 2 bases, with 17 bases between them. Germline V CDR1 and CDR2: MNHNS, SASEGT. The CDR3 DNA sequence: TGTGCCAGCAGTGCTTTGTTATCGAGGGAAAACTATGGCTACACCTTC. Its protein product is CASSALLSRENYGYTF.

This clone showed up just once. J is TRBJ1-5 and V is TRBV6-4, with D hard to call. Germline loops: CDR1 MRHNA, CDR2 SNTAGT. The CDR3 has 13 amino acids. Trimming cost V 1 base and J 6 bases, with 7 bases left between them. The CDR3 spells CASSDWEGQPQHF. DNA of the CDR3: TGTGCCAGCAGTGACTGGGAGGGTCAGCCCCAGCATTTT.

In DNA, the CDR3 is TGTGCCAGCAGCCAAGATCCGGGGTATCGGGGAGATACGCAGTATTTT. It codes for CASSQDPGYRGDTQYF. The rearrangement joins TRBV14 to TRBJ2-3, with a weak D call TRBD2 (5 bases). Germline-derived CDR1 and CDR2 are SGHDN and FVKESK. The CDR3 contains 16 residues. The V and J ends lost 0 bases and 5 bases respectively, with 15 bases between them.

This clone showed up just once. This chain joins TRBV7-9 and TRBJ1-5; D gene uncertain. Trimming removed 2 bases at V and 9 bases at J, with 11 bases between. Germline V CDR1 and CDR2: SEHNR, FQNEAQ (reference sequence). This CDR3 has 13 amino acids. The CDR3, as DNA: TGTGCCAGCAGCTTATACGGGATCGGGCCCCAGCATTTT. The encoded protein is CASSLYGIGPQHF.

The CDR3 DNA follows: TGTGCCAGCAGCCGGGACAGCACTGAAGCTTTCTTT. Protein sequence: CASSRDSTEAFF. The chain recombines TRBV11-2 with TRBJ1-1, with 7 bases identical to TRBD1. The CDR3 sequence is 12 residues long. V gave up 5 bases and J gave up 4 bases; unmatched junction bases: 1. Germline V lookup: CDR1 SGHAT, CDR2 FQNNGV.